A single T cell receptor (beta chain) is shown here with its context. Its antigen is still unknown. Unique molecular identifiers were used to barcode this TCRbeta library. TCRdb called the PCR reads again in MiXCR, with one record for every CDR3 protein. The sample yields tens of thousands of distinct CDR3 sequences, less than 6% seen once. This sample is part of a study of T-cell reconstitution after alpha-beta-depleted transplantation in children. Study-level points and caveats: Several hundred expanded graft clones reportedly gave rise to the alpha-beta T cells present about two months after transplant. The main origin of T-cell counts and diversity one year after transplant was newly produced T cells.

CDR3 length equals 14 residues. V lost 6 bases to trimming and J lost 4 bases; unmatched junction nucleotides: 6. Germline assignment: CDR1 LGHNA and CDR2 YNFKEQ. V usage is TRBV4-2 and J usage is TRBJ2-1, with 7 bases aligning to TRBD1. This TCR was recovered from a female patient aged 2-9 years who had a stem cell transplant for aplastic anemia, so the T cells may come from the graft donor. Sequences were derived from PBMCs, mostly from graft donor cells, sampled 60 days after TCRalphabeta/CD19-depleted stem cell transplant. CDR3 amino acids: CASSGGQAYNEQFF. The CDR3 coding sequence is TGTGCCAGCAGTGGTGGACAGGCGTACAATGAGCAGTTCTTC.